Presented here are 18 T cell receptor beta chains from one specimen sequenced in a study of shared clonotypes between healthy human individuals (dated by TCRdb to the early 2020s). The method was the immunoSEQ multiplex PCR assay. The table comes from immuneACCESS by way of TCRdb, which keeps in-frame sequences with V and J called. Part of the clones is missing from these tables; in studies checked, under half for an unresolved V gene and the rest for unknown reasons. This sample lists hundreds of thousands of clones; less than 80% were detected once. Approximately 1.8% of the sample is taken by the ten largest. Sequencing was done on a sample of memory CD4+ T cells sorted from blood. This specimen's cell subset or site label, per the study, means: CD45RA-negative fraction. The source of these receptors is a woman aged 25 to 45 in good health.

To note about this clone: The sample holds other DNA sequences that translate to the same CDR3. V usage is TRBV6-6 and J usage is TRBJ1-1; D gene ambiguous. The CDR3 covers 13 residues. Trimming shortened V by 0 bases and J by 1 base, and 3 bases separated the two germline ends. Germline lookup yields CDR1 MNHNY and CDR2 SVGAGI (reference sequence). Here the CDR3 DNA reads TGTGCCAGCAGTTACTCAAGGAACACTGAAGCTTTCTTT. It encodes CASSYSRNTEAFF.

The V gene is TRBV28, the J gene TRBJ2-7, with TRBD2 matching over 13 bases. From germline, CDR1 is MDHEN and CDR2 SYDVKM. The CDR3 is 16 amino acids. J gave up 0 bases and V 4 bases, and 3 bases lay outside the gene matches. CDR3 DNA: TGTGCCAGCAGTTCACTAGCGGGGGGGGTCTCCTACGAGCAGTACTTC. This codes for CASSSLAGGVSYEQYF.

The chain couples TRBV5-1 to TRBJ1-3; D is unclear. The CDR3 has 14 amino acids. V lost 5 bases and J 0 bases, leaving 9 bases between the germline ends. Germline V gene sequence: CDR1 SGHRS, CDR2 YFSETQ. CDR3 residues: CASRDRYSGNTIYF. The CDR3 DNA is TGCGCCAGCAGGGACCGCTACTCTGGAAACACCATATATTTT.

This clone appeared once. The chain recombines TRBV15 with TRBJ2-4; D is undetermined. Germline V gene lookup returns CDR1 LNHNV and CDR2 YYDKDF (reference sequence). With 3 bases removed from V and 0 bases from J, the gap between germline ends came to 9 bases. The CDR3 has 15 amino acids. The CDR3 loop reads CATSSRTLAKNIQYF. The CDR3 DNA sequence: TGTGCCACCAGCAGTCGTACATTAGCCAAAAACATTCAGTACTTC.

The chain recombines TRBV27 with TRBJ2-7, with D possibly called TRBD1 or TRBD2 (5 bases each). Looked up from germline, CDR1 is MNHEY and CDR2 is SMNVEV (reference sequence). Deletions cut 5 bases from V and 6 bases from J, with 11 bases between. This CDR3 comprises 12 residues. CDR3 nucleotides: TGTGCCAGCAGTCAATGGGACGGCGAGCAGTACTTC. It encodes CASSQWDGEQYF.

In this sample, this clone turned up many times. The chain joins TRBV18 to TRBJ2-7, with D tentatively TRBD1 (6 bases). Trimming took 10 bases from V and 2 from J, leaving 15 bases between them. The germline V gene has CDR1 KGHSH and CDR2 LQKENI. The CDR3 length is 13 residues. CDR3 bases: TGTGCCACGGCAGACAGGACAACCTACGAGCAGTACTTC. The encoded protein is CATADRTTYEQYF.

This chain links TRBV10-1 with TRBJ1-2, with 8 bases identical to TRBD1. Trimming took 2 bases from V and 5 from J; bases not matched to a gene: 4. This CDR3 spans 14 amino acids. Germline V lookup: CDR1 WNHNN, CDR2 SYGVQD (reference sequence). In DNA, the CDR3 is TGCGCCAGCAGTGAGCCTGGACAGGGTTATGGCTACACCTTC. Protein: CASSEPGQGYGYTF.

The chain is built from TRBV7-9 and TRBJ1-2; D is undetermined. The CDR3 contains 10 residues. Trimming removed 1 base from V and 8 bases from J, with 2 bases in between. The germline V gene has CDR1 SEHNR and CDR2 FQNEAQ (reference sequence). CDR3 bases: TGTGCCAGCAGCTTAGGAGGCTACACCTTC. This encodes CASSLGGYTF.

The J gene is TRBJ1-1, the V gene TRBV28, with 7 positions matching TRBD1. From germline, CDR1 is MDHEN and CDR2 SYDVKM. The CDR3 length is 13 residues. V dropped 2 bases and J dropped 9; count of bases not matched to a gene: 6. The CDR3 sequence is CASSLKPQGKAFF. CDR3 sequence (DNA): TGTGCCAGCAGTTTAAAGCCACAGGGGAAAGCTTTCTTT.

The rearrangement links TRBV18 to TRBJ2-3; 10 nucleotides agree with TRBD2. The CDR3 sequence is 16 residues long. The germline gives CDR1 KGHSH, CDR2 LQKENI. V lost 6 bases and J lost 1; bases outside the gene matches: 7. The CDR3 region has the DNA TGTGCCAGCTCGCCTAGCGGGAGAGGGGGCACAGATACGCAGTATTTT. Its translation is CASSPSGRGGTDTQYF.

The chain has TRBV11-2 and TRBJ2-3; tentatively, D is TRBD2 (7 bases). Trimming shortened V by 1 base and J by 2 bases, and 13 bases separated the two germline ends. CDR3 length: 16 residues. Germline CDR1 SGHAT, CDR2 FQNNGV. CDR3 nucleotide sequence: TGTGCCAGCAGCTTAGGGCCAGCGGGACACACAGATACGCAGTATTTT. This translates into CASSLGPAGHTDTQYF.

A note on this clone: This same CDR3 is encoded by further DNA sequences in the sample. The chain combines TRBV5-1 with TRBJ2-1; D ambiguous. V gave up 0 bases and J gave up 4 bases, with 8 bases separating them. The CDR3 is 14 amino acids. CDR1 is SGHRS, CDR2 YFSETQ, per germline. CDR3 nucleotides: TGCGCCAGCAGCTTGGGTCACGGTTACAATGAGCAGTTCTTC. Translation: CASSLGHGYNEQFF.

This chain's CDR3 is CSARDPYGYTF. CDR3 sequence (DNA): TGCAGTGCTAGAGATCCTTATGGCTACACCTTC. The J gene is TRBJ1-2, the V gene TRBV20-1; D is unclear. The germline V gene encodes CDR1 DFQATT and CDR2 SNEGSKA (reference sequence). This CDR3 comprises 11 residues. Trimming cost V 0 bases and J 5 bases, with 4 bases left between them.

This chain's CDR3 is CASSLSWSSYEQYF. CDR3 nucleotides: TGCGCCAGCAGCTTGAGTTGGAGCTCCTACGAGCAGTACTTC. The chain has TRBV5-1 and TRBJ2-7; D is undetermined. V dropped 1 base and J dropped 0 bases, with 8 bases sitting between them. The germline V gene has CDR1 SGHRS and CDR2 YFSETQ. The CDR3 spans 14 residues. Full variable domain (rest looked up from reference TRBV5-1 and TRBJ2-7): KAGVTQTPRYLIKTRGQQVTLSCSPISGHRSVSWYQQTPGQGLQFLFEYFSETQRNKGNFPGRFSGRQFSNSRSEMNVSTLELGDSALYLCASSLSWSSYEQYFGPGTRLTVT.

The chain has TRBV28 and TRBJ2-1, with 11 nucleotides matching TRBD2. CDR1 is MDHEN, CDR2 SYDVKM, per germline. V was pared by 3 bases and J by 5 bases, with 9 bases of the junction left unmatched. The CDR3 is made up of 17 amino acids. CDR3 loop: CASSFPRRLAGNNEQFF. CDR3 sequence (DNA): TGTGCCAGCAGTTTCCCCCGCCGACTAGCGGGAAACAATGAGCAGTTCTTC.

J is TRBJ1-3 and V is TRBV5-1; a weak D match, TRBD1 (5 bases). V was shortened by 6 bases and J by 4 bases, with 14 bases between the two germline ends. The V gene's germline CDR1 is SGHRS and CDR2 YFSETQ. The CDR3 extends over 14 amino acids. CDR3 loop: CASKPGTEGNTIYF. CDR3 DNA: TGCGCCAGCAAACCCGGGACTGAAGGAAACACCATATATTTT.

J is TRBJ2-7 and V is TRBV7-9; D perhaps matches TRBD1 (7 bases). This CDR3 is 15 amino acids long. V lost 5 bases, J lost 6 bases, and 20 bases lay in between. Germline CDR1 SEHNR, CDR2 FQNEAQ (reference sequence). The CDR3 spells CASSGGGGTRAEQYF. In DNA form, the CDR3 reads TGTGCCAGCAGCGGCGGAGGGGGCACAAGGGCCGAGCAGTACTTC.

The table lists this clone with a few counts. The junction departs from the called germline gene at one end, perhaps through a read error. This chain links TRBV2 with TRBJ2-5; 7 nucleotides line up with TRBD2. From germline, CDR1 is SNHLY and CDR2 FYNNEI. This CDR3 contains 15 residues. Here the CDR3 reads CASTMSSGHQETQYF. CDR3 nucleotides: TGTGCAAGCACGATGTCTAGCGGACACCAAGAGACCCAGTACTTC. Variable domain in full (rest from reference TRBV2 and TRBJ2-5): EPEVTQTPSHQVTQMGQEVILRCVPISNHLYFYWYRQILGQKVEFLVSFYNNEISEKSEIFDDQFSVERPDGSNFTLKIRSTKLEDSAMYFCASTMSSGHQETQYFGPGTRLLVL.